This is a list of T cell receptor beta chains from one sample in a study of CD8 T cells in Susac syndrome. MiXCR was run by TCRdb on the immunoSEQ multiplex PCR reads, yielding one entry per CDR3 protein. Here the sample spans 200,000 to 250,000 distinct CDR3 sequences, about 90% being singletons. The sequencing input was CD8+ T cells from PBMCs. The receptor source for this set is a human donor with multiple sclerosis. Both conserved end residues are part of each CDR3. Each record gives: CDR3 length, J gene, clone size, V gene, D gene, CDR3 protein, CDR3 DNA. D genes are given only for firm matches. Clone size appears in some rows only: once, few, many, or a class for an expanded clone.

>16|TRBJ1-1|NA|TRBV19|NA
CASTLDGSHPYTEAFF
TGTGCCAGTACTCTAGATGGGTCCCACCCCTACACTGAAGCTTTCTTT
>11|TRBJ2-2|NA|TRBV5-4|NA
CATKGTGELFF
TGTGCCACCAAGGGCACCGGGGAGCTGTTTTTT
>15|TRBJ1-5|NA|TRBV27|TRBD1
CASSQGQGLNQPQHF
TGTGCCAGCAGTCAAGGACAGGGCCTTAATCAGCCCCAGCATTTT
>17|TRBJ2-5|NA|TRBV5-1|TRBD2
CASSPGLAGPLQETQYF
TGCGCCAGCAGCCCCGGACTAGCAGGGCCGTTACAAGAGACCCAGTACTTC
>13|TRBJ2-2|NA|TRBV30|NA
CAWRGDYTGELFF
TGTGCCTGGAGAGGGGACTACACCGGGGAGCTGTTTTTT
>16|TRBJ2-6|NA|TRBV20-1|NA
CSAREGGLSGANVLTF
TGCAGTGCTAGAGAGGGGGGCCTCTCTGGGGCCAACGTCCTGACTTTC
>14|TRBJ2-3|once|TRBV20-1|NA
CSASRRLFTDTQYF
TGCAGTGCTAGCCGACGGCTGTTCACAGATACGCAGTATTTT
>15|TRBJ2-2|NA|TRBV12-3/TRBV12-4|NA
CASSLTPLGAGELFF
TGTGCCAGCAGTTTAACCCCTCTCGGGGCCGGGGAGCTGTTTTTT
>15|TRBJ2-1|NA|TRBV4-3|NA
CASSQASGPNNEQFF
TGCGCCAGCAGCCAAGCCTCGGGACCGAACAATGAGCAGTTCTTC
>13|TRBJ2-1|once|TRBV11-2|NA
CASSPTVVRQQFF
TGTGCCAGCAGCCCGACGGTGGTTCGGCAGCAGTTCTTC
>14|TRBJ2-7|NA|TRBV27|TRBD2
CASRGGVGTYEQYF
TGTGCCAGCCGCGGGGGGGTAGGGACCTACGAGCAGTACTTC
>18|TRBJ2-1|once|TRBV7-9|NA
CASSLGGNRGAGVYEQFF
TGTGCCAGCAGCTTAGGGGGGAACCGGGGGGCCGGCGTCTATGAGCAGTTCTTC
>15|TRBJ1-2|NA|TRBV9|NA
CASSVGGDPNYGYTF
TGTGCCAGCAGCGTAGGAGGGGATCCCAACTATGGCTACACCTTC
>17|TRBJ2-1|NA|TRBV7-5|NA
CISVPEIALGRDNEQFF
NA
>11|TRBJ1-1|NA|TRBV11-2|NA
CASSLGVRAFF
TGTGCCAGCAGCTTAGGTGTGAGAGCTTTCTTT
>13|TRBJ2-2|NA|TRBV29-1|NA
CSVVEPLAGELFF
TGCAGCGTTGTCGAGCCCTTGGCCGGGGAGCTGTTTTTT
>14|TRBJ1-4|NA|TRBV4-3|TRBD1
CASSQEDRQPWLFF
TGCGCCAGCAGCCAAGAGGACAGGCAACCGTGGCTGTTTTTT
>12|TRBJ1-1|NA|TRBV13|NA
CASSTLNTEAFF
TGTGCCAGCTCAACCTTGAACACTGAAGCTTTCTTT
>16|TRBJ2-2|NA|TRBV2|NA
CASSERTAANTGELFF
TGTGCCAGCAGTGAACGGACGGCTGCGAACACCGGGGAGCTGTTTTTT
>12|TRBJ1-1|NA|TRBV24-1|TRBD1
CATRGQGLEAFF
TGTGCCACCAGAGGACAGGGGCTAGAAGCTTTCTTT
>14|TRBJ2-4|NA|TRBV30|TRBD2
CAWRTSGRGDIQYF
TGTGCCTGGAGGACTAGCGGGAGAGGCGACATTCAGTACTTC
>12|TRBJ2-1|NA|TRBV5-4|NA
CASSHQGNEQFF
TGTGCCAGCAGCCATCAGGGGAATGAGCAGTTCTTC
>16|TRBJ1-4|once|TRBV30|TRBD1
CAWSDYGGGYSEKLFF
TGTGCCTGGAGTGACTACGGAGGGGGCTACAGTGAAAAACTGTTTTTT
>13|TRBJ2-7|NA|TRBV9|NA
CASSSAGDGEQYF
TGTGCCAGCAGCTCCGCAGGGGACGGCGAGCAGTACTTC